The next 23 T cell receptor beta chains were all read from a single sample in a study of cytomegalovirus exposure and HLA in healthy donors. Using immunoSEQ multiplex PCR, the repertoire was profiled, and TCRdb retains in-frame clones only, with some absent. The profile shows about 200,000 clones, roughly 85% of them singletons. The sequenced sample consisted of PBMCs. The origin of the receptors is a woman aged 18-35 years in good health and CMV-seronegative.

The chain uses TRBV13 and TRBJ2-5; 8 bases align to TRBD2. V lost 5 bases and J lost 5; bases outside the gene matches: 10. This CDR3 region has 15 residues. Per germline, CDR1 PRHDT and CDR2 FYEKMQ (reference sequence). CDR3 region: CASSPSGGAGETQYF. In DNA form, the CDR3 reads TGTGCCAGCAGCCCCTCCGGGGGGGCGGGGGAGACCCAGTACTTC.

This chain uses TRBV10-3 with TRBJ2-1; D not resolved. Germline loops: CDR1 ENHRY, CDR2 SYGVKD. Trimming stripped 0 bases from V and 5 bases from J, with 11 bases between. This CDR3 has 15 residues. The CDR3 DNA reads as TGTGCCATCAGTGAGTCGGCGATGACGGACAATGAGCAGTTCTTC. It yields the protein CAISESAMTDNEQFF.

The rearrangement joins TRBV5-1 to TRBJ2-5; the D gene could be TRBD1 or TRBD2 (5 bases each). Germline V lookup: CDR1 SGHRS, CDR2 YFSETQ. The ends were cut back, 1 base at V and 4 bases at J, with 17 bases in the middle. This CDR3 is built from 16 residues. The CDR3 is CASSLLGVEGRETQYF. CDR3 in DNA: TGCGCCAGCAGCTTGTTAGGAGTAGAGGGGAGAGAGACCCAGTACTTC.

This clone was recorded only once. The V call is TRBV4-1, the J call TRBJ1-4; 7 positions match TRBD1. Germline values: CDR1 MGHRA, CDR2 YSYEKL. The trim removed 6 bases at V and 2 bases at J, leaving 3 bases unmatched. The length of the CDR3 is 14 residues. The CDR3 nucleotides are TGCGCCAGCAGGCTACAGGGGACTAATGAAAAACTGTTTTTT. Encoded protein: CASRLQGTNEKLFF.

This sequence joins TRBV6-1 and TRBJ1-5; TRBD1 matches 7 bases. This CDR3 region has 16 residues. V shed 2 bases, J shed 6 bases, and the junction held 10 bases outside the gene matches. Germline V lookup: CDR1 MNHNS, CDR2 SASEGT. The CDR3 sequence: CASSESKQGNSQPQHF. The CDR3 DNA sequence: TGTGCCAGCAGTGAAAGTAAACAGGGGAACAGTCAGCCCCAGCATTTT.

This chain joins TRBV5-1 and TRBJ2-7; D not resolved. Germline lookup yields CDR1 SGHRS and CDR2 YFSETQ. CDR3 length: 13 residues. V lost 2 bases and J 3 bases, leaving 9 bases between the germline ends. CDR3 DNA: TGCGCCAGCAGCTTCCCACAACTCTACGAGCAGTACTTC. Translation gives CASSFPQLYEQYF.

Only a few counts were recorded for this clone. This chain links TRBV11-1 with TRBJ2-2; perhaps TRBD2 as D (6 bases). This CDR3 has 15 residues. The V gene lost 3 bases and the J gene lost 1 base, with 9 bases spanning the gap. Looked up from germline, CDR1 is SGHAT and CDR2 is FQDESV (reference sequence). The chain's CDR3 is CASSLSGENTGELFF. The CDR3 DNA is TGTGCCAGCAGCTTGTCGGGGGAGAACACCGGGGAGCTGTTTTTT.

This sequence joins TRBV5-5 and TRBJ1-2; the D gene is possibly TRBD1 (6 bases). CDR1 is SGHKS, CDR2 YYEKEE, per germline (reference sequence). Between the trimmed V and J ends, which lost 0 bases and 6 bases, there was a span of 6 bases. This CDR3 region has 12 residues. The chain's CDR3 is CASSLDRDGYTF. CDR3 nucleotides: TGTGCCAGCAGCTTGGACAGGGATGGCTACACCTTC.

There are a few counts of this clone. The chain combines TRBV11-2 with TRBJ1-6; D possibly corresponds to TRBD1 (6 bases). CDR1 is SGHAT and CDR2 is FQNNGV in the germline V gene. The CDR3 consists of 17 residues. V was trimmed by 1 base and J by 6 bases, leaving 16 bases between them. CDR3 protein: CASSLGNHGQPNSPLHF. The CDR3 DNA reads as TGTGCCAGCAGCTTAGGGAACCATGGACAGCCTAATTCACCCCTCCACTTT.

The chain joins TRBV4-1 to TRBJ1-3; 10 positions match TRBD1. Germline trimming cut 4 bases from V and 2 bases from J; bases unmatched to any gene: 2. Germline V CDR1 and CDR2: MGHRA, YSYEKL. The length of the CDR3 is 15 residues. CDR3: CASSLDRGPGNTIYF. DNA for the CDR3: TGCGCCAGCAGCCTTGACAGGGGGCCTGGAAACACCATATATTTT.

This chain connects TRBV6-5 to TRBJ1-5, with D hard to call. Germline CDR1 MNHEY, CDR2 SVGAGI. The CDR3 is made up of 13 amino acids. Trimming removed 0 bases from V and 7 bases from J, with 7 bases in between. This CDR3 is CASSYSPLQPQHF. For the CDR3, the DNA is TGTGCCAGCAGTTACTCCCCCTTACAGCCCCAGCATTTT.

The rearrangement links TRBV2 to TRBJ2-3, with D uncertain. The CDR3 extends over 14 amino acids. The V end lost 6 bases, the J end lost 2 bases, and 12 bases lay between the germline ends. Germline V gene lookup returns CDR1 SNHLY and CDR2 FYNNEI. In DNA form, the CDR3 reads TGTGCCAGCAGGGTAGAACACTACACAGATACGCAGTATTTT. Translating gives CASRVEHYTDTQYF.

This chain joins TRBV28 and TRBJ2-7; the match to TRBD2 covers 9 bases. The V segment lost 6 bases and the J segment 1 base; nucleotides outside the gene matches: 7. The CDR3 has 15 amino acids. Germline V gene data show CDR1 as MDHEN and CDR2 as SYDVKM. The CDR3 loop reads CASSALAGTSYEQYF. DNA of the CDR3: TGTGCCAGCAGCGCACTAGCGGGTACTTCCTACGAGCAGTACTTC.

The gene calls are TRBV9 and TRBJ1-2; tentatively, D is TRBD1 (5 bases). The CDR3 is 14 residues long. Between the trimmed V and J ends, which lost 0 bases and 3 bases, there was a span of 9 bases. The V gene's germline CDR1 is SGDLS and CDR2 YYNGEE. As DNA, the CDR3 is TGTGCCAGCAGCGTAGCGGGACGCCACTATGGCTACACCTTC. Translating gives CASSVAGRHYGYTF.

The chain has TRBV18 and TRBJ2-1; TRBD2 is a possible D gene (7 bases). Per the germline V gene, CDR1 is KGHSH and CDR2 is LQKENI. Trimming left V 3 bases short and J 4 bases short, with 16 bases between. The CDR3 contains 16 residues. CDR3 sequence reads: CASSPQRGAKYNEQFF. The CDR3, as DNA: TGTGCCAGCTCACCGCAACGGGGGGCCAAGTACAATGAGCAGTTCTTC.

This sequence joins TRBV25-1 and TRBJ2-7, with D maybe TRBD1 (5 bases). Germline-derived CDR1 and CDR2 are MGHDK and SYGVNS. This CDR3 is built from 14 residues. The V end lost 6 bases, the J end lost 6 bases, and 18 bases lay between the germline ends. The CDR3 here is CASSPQASLVEQYF. The DNA of the CDR3 is TGTGCCAGCAGCCCACAGGCCTCGCTAGTCGAGCAGTACTTC.

V is TRBV9 and J is TRBJ2-7; D is unclear. V lost 3 bases to trimming and J lost 4 bases, with 11 bases between them. Germline V CDR1 and CDR2: SGDLS, YYNGEE. The CDR3 extends over 13 amino acids. The CDR3 nucleotides are TGTGCCAGCAGCGGAGAAGGACCATACGAGCAGTACTTC. Translation gives CASSGEGPYEQYF.

V gene TRBV28 combines with J gene TRBJ1-2, with TRBD1 matching over 7 bases. The germline CDR1 and CDR2 sequences are MDHEN and SYDVKM. The CDR3 is 17 residues long. V trimming: 5 bases; J trimming: 3 bases; junction bases outside the gene matches: 15. Here the CDR3 DNA reads TGTGCCAGCAGTCTCCCCCCGGGGGCAGGGGGGGACTATGGCTACACCTTC. Encoded protein: CASSLPPGAGGDYGYTF.

V usage is TRBV11-2 and J usage is TRBJ2-7; D is perhaps TRBD1 (5 bases). The CDR3 runs to 13 residues. V lost 0 bases, J lost 6 bases, and 9 bases lay in between. Looked up from germline, CDR1 is SGHAT and CDR2 is FQNNGV. The CDR3 DNA is TGTGCCAGCAGCTTAGACACAGGCGGCGAGCAGTACTTC. Its translation is CASSLDTGGEQYF.

The chain links TRBV2 to TRBJ1-1; 8 bases fit TRBD1. Germline assignment: CDR1 SNHLY and CDR2 FYNNEI. The trim removed 8 bases at V and 1 base at J, leaving 6 bases unmatched. This CDR3 region has 14 residues. CDR3 sequence (DNA): TGTGCCAGCTCGAAGACAGGGGCGAACACTGAAGCTTTCTTT. This sequence encodes CASSKTGANTEAFF.

The chain links TRBV29-1 to TRBJ1-1, with a weak D call TRBD1 (6 bases). The germline CDR1 and CDR2 sequences are SQVTM and ANQGSEA. The V end was cut by 7 bases, the J end by 1 base, with 13 bases between. The CDR3 sequence is 13 residues long. The CDR3 loop reads CSGRTATNTEAFF. CDR3 coding DNA: TGCAGCGGGAGGACAGCCACGAACACTGAAGCTTTCTTT.

The chain links TRBV27 to TRBJ1-2, with 8 bases matching TRBD1. After removal of 4 bases from V and 9 bases from J, the junction contained 7 bases not matched to a gene. The CDR3 runs to 13 residues. Per germline, CDR1 MNHEY and CDR2 SMNVEV (reference sequence). CDR3 loop: CASSSPGGFRYTF. The CDR3 coding sequence is TGTGCCAGCAGTTCCCCAGGGGGCTTTCGCTACACCTTC.

This clone was counted between two and nine times. The rearrangement uses TRBV27 and TRBJ1-1; D not resolved. With 2 bases removed from V and 6 bases from J, the gap between germline ends came to 10 bases. The CDR3 sequence is 13 residues long. The V gene's germline CDR1 is MNHEY and CDR2 SMNVEV (reference sequence). CDR3 region: CASSLTPRAEAFF. CDR3 nucleotide sequence: TGTGCCAGCAGTTTAACCCCGAGGGCTGAAGCTTTCTTT.